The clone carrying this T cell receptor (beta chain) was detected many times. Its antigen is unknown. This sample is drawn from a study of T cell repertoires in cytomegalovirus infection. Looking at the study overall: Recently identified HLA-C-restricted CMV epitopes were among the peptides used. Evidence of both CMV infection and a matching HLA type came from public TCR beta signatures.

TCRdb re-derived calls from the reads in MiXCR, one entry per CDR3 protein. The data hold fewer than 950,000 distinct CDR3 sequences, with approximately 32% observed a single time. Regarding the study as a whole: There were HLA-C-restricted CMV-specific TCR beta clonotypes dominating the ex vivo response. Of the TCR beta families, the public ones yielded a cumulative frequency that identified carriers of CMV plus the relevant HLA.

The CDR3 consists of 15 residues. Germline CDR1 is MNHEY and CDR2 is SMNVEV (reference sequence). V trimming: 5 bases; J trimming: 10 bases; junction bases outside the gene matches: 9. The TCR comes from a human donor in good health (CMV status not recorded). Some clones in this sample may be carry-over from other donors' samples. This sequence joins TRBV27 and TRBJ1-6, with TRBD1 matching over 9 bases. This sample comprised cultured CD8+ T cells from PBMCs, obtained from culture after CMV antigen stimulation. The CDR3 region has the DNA TGTGCCAGCAGTACCCTGGACAGGGGAGTGTCACCCCTCCACTTT. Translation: CASSTLDRGVSPLHF.